This T cell receptor beta chain was recorded in a study of shared clonotypes between healthy human individuals (dated by TCRdb to about 2020). Some background on the complete study: Three men and two women, aged 18 to 49 years, made up the cohort. Different laboratories and diverse techniques were used to prepare libraries and sequence TCR repertoires, to increase sequencing depth and limit assay-specific biases. For each donor, CD4 naive and CD4 memory were each given three plates, CD8 naive was given two plates, and CD8 memory was given one plate. To estimate repertoire size and how much clonotype sharing occurs between individuals, the study deeply sequenced the blood TCR repertoires of five healthy adults. Each donor's leukapheresis produced roughly between roughly 0.94 and 9.5 billion PBMCs.

The CDR3, from cysteine to phenylalanine, totals 15 residues. Left in the record is the CDR3 DNA by itself, 45 bases read in frame from the first base. Trimming removed 6 bases from V and 5 bases from J; the gene matches leave 5 bases unexplained. The germline V gene encodes CDR1 MDHEN and CDR2 SYDVKM. Using the deep immunoSEQ assay, multiplex PCR amplified TCR CDR3 regions from genomic DNA. Extracted genomic DNA from each cell subset was spread evenly across all wells of several immunoSEQ 96-well plates, with each plate serving as a replicate. Each replicate PCR for sorted subsets received about 180 ng genomic DNA, equal to about 30,000 T cell genomes. Purified libraries were quantified with a Qubit 3.0 fluorometer, sized on a Bioanalyzer 2100, and re-quantified with the KAPA Library Quantification kit. Every immunoSEQ 96-well plate was sequenced on a dedicated single-read 150-cycle Illumina NextSeq 550 flow cell. As for the original processing: Because the immunoSEQ output held only junctional sequences and lacked quality scores, the filtering could not match the filtering applied to full-length reads. Sequences were annotated with PyIR, a Python wrapper for IgBLAST v1.9, and V/J genes and CDR3 were assigned using IMGT germline references. Reads were removed for weak V/J assignments (E-value above 1e-6), missing CDR3, stop codons, out-of-frame junctions, or ambiguous translated residues. V3J clonotypes were defined as sequences sharing the same inferred V gene, J gene, and CDR3 amino acid sequence. The percentage overlap between two repertoires was calculated by dividing the number of shared unique clonotypes by the size of the smaller repertoire. Three approaches were used to assess repertoire richness: RTK rarefaction, the Chao1 estimator, and Recon v2.1 estimates of unobserved clonotypes. OLGA was used to compute generation probabilities for all TCRbeta clonotypes that the gDNA method yielded from several donors. Drawn from immuneACCESS, this table holds only the in-frame rearrangements with V and J called that TCRdb kept. Clones are partly lost; checked studies trace under half to an unresolved V gene and leave the rest unexplained. V and J calls and clone size are copied from that table; D and trimming were computed from the DNA. This sample comprises 780,000 or so clones, just under 75% of them detected only once. Less than 2% of the sample comes from the top ten.

A word on this clone: Its antigen specificity is not known. Per-base qualities were not stored, and no clone one base away is much larger.

General study outcomes and caveats: Higher generation probabilities were observed for clonotypes shared by all four sorted-subset donors than for non-shared clonotypes. Even with the large sequencing depth, rarefaction of the sorted-subset datasets indicated that sequencing was incomplete. Pairwise subsampling led to the expectation that sequencing depth would affect the degree of clonotype sharing among donors. Larger estimated clonotype richness was generally found for naive subsets than for memory subsets. The genetic and exposure-history diversity represented was limited by the small number of donors. Only blood was sampled, and tissue TCR repertoires likely differ from those in blood. Across a handful of donors, 4.5% to 6.5% of naive CD4, around 3.3% of naive CD8, approximately 2.5% of memory CD4, and roughly 0.4% of memory CD8 clonotypes were shared.

The donors were healthy, HIV-negative adults with no recently reported acute infections or vaccinations. Only Caucasian adults living in Nashville, Tennessee, USA were represented among the donors. CD4+ T cells were enriched by magnetic negative selection, after which naive cells were positively selected on CD45RA and the negative fraction was taken as the memory subset. After blood collection by leukapheresis, PBMCs were isolated using Ficoll-Histopaque density gradient centrifugation and then cryopreserved in the vapor phase of liquid nitrogen. Analytical flow cytometry was used to check the purity and quantity of every magnetically sorted T cell population. Genomic DNA was isolated from every sorted fraction and measured by UV absorbance on a Nanodrop 2000c.

Sequenced material: memory CD4+ T cells sorted from blood. The sample's cell subset or site label is to be understood as: CD45RA-negative fraction. The chain employs TRBV28 and TRBJ1-5, and 12 bases in between align with TRBD1. The origin of this receptor is a woman under 40 in good health. The CDR3 amino acid sequence is: CASSPGQGAYQPQHF. The DNA sequence is as follows: TGTGCCAGCAGCCCGGGACAGGGGGCGTATCAGCCCCAGCATTTT.